The 15 T cell receptor beta chains below come from one sample, sequenced in a study of cytomegalovirus exposure and HLA in healthy donors. The PCR employed 60 Vbeta primers together with 13 Jbeta primers. Method: immunoSEQ multiplex PCR; TCRdb's copy keeps in-frame clones and lacks some. The sample has roughly 120,000 clones; about 82% are singletons. Sample: PBMCs. These receptor sequences come from a man in his thirties or forties in good health and CMV-seronegative.

This rearrangement joins TRBV28 to TRBJ2-5; TRBD2 matches at 11 bases. The V and J ends lost 5 bases and 2 bases, in that order; junction bases with no gene match: 7. In germline, CDR1 is MDHEN, CDR2 SYDVKM. CDR3 length equals 16 residues. The CDR3 here is CASSGLAGGRQETQYF. Here the CDR3 DNA reads TGTGCCAGCAGTGGCCTAGCGGGGGGCCGACAAGAGACCCAGTACTTC.

The chain has TRBV28 and TRBJ2-6; no clear D. The CDR3 extends over 14 amino acids. Germline CDR1 and CDR2: MDHEN and SYDVKM. V was trimmed by 5 bases and J by 5 bases, leaving 10 bases between them. CDR3 loop: CASSPPFRANVLTF. The CDR3 DNA sequence: TGTGCCAGCAGTCCCCCATTCAGGGCCAACGTCCTGACTTTC.

The chain uses TRBV2 and TRBJ2-3; 10 nucleotides match TRBD2. Germline loops: CDR1 SNHLY, CDR2 FYNNEI. CDR3 length: 15 amino acids. V was pared by 4 bases and J by 2 bases, with 3 bases of the junction left unmatched. CDR3: CASSGGLADTDTQYF. The CDR3 nucleotides are TGTGCCAGCAGTGGTGGACTAGCGGACACAGATACGCAGTATTTT.

The chain is built from TRBV30 and TRBJ1-3; a possible D gene is TRBD1 (5 bases). The germline gives CDR1 GTSNPN, CDR2 SVGIG (reference sequence). The CDR3 is 15 amino acids. Deletions cut 3 bases from V and 0 bases from J, with 12 bases between. The CDR3 is CAWSVLGGSGNTIYF. The DNA of the CDR3 is TGTGCCTGGAGCGTGCTGGGGGGCTCTGGAAACACCATATATTTT.

This clone turned up a few times. The chain recombines TRBV30 with TRBJ2-5; a possible D gene is TRBD1 (6 bases). The germline V and J ends were trimmed by 2 bases and 6 bases, with 19 bases remaining between them. The CDR3 is 15 amino acids. Germline V lookup: CDR1 GTSNPN, CDR2 SVGIG (reference sequence). CDR3 region: CAWSLGGRSLQTQYF. In nucleotides, the CDR3 is TGTGCCTGGAGTCTAGGGGGACGGAGTTTACAGACCCAGTACTTC.

The chain recombines TRBV28 with TRBJ2-2; possibly TRBD2 for D (6 bases). Germline-derived CDR1 and CDR2 are MDHEN and SYDVKM. The CDR3 length is 16 residues. V shed 2 bases and J shed 0 bases, with 10 bases lying between them. The CDR3 is CASSLVRGPNTGELFF. The CDR3 DNA reads TGTGCCAGCAGTTTAGTGCGGGGCCCGAACACCGGGGAGCTGTTTTTT.

The CDR3 bases are TGTGCCAGCAGGATTAGCGGGAGGGCTTACGAGCAGTACTTC. Its translation: CASRISGRAYEQYF. The chain uses TRBV6-1 and TRBJ2-7; 11 positions match TRBD2. V shed 6 bases and J 4 bases; nucleotides not matched to a gene: 5. Germline loops: CDR1 MNHNS, CDR2 SASEGT. The length of the CDR3 is 14 residues.

This sequence joins TRBV5-1 and TRBJ2-7; 8 nucleotides agree with TRBD1. Trimming took 4 bases from V and 2 from J; bases not matched to a gene: 11. This CDR3 comprises 16 residues. In germline, CDR1 is SGHRS, CDR2 YFSETQ. As DNA, the CDR3 is TGCGCCAGCAGCCCGAGAGGGGACAGGAGTACCTACGAGCAGTACTTC. It codes for CASSPRGDRSTYEQYF.

The rearrangement uses TRBV2 and TRBJ2-2; 11 bases map to TRBD2. After removal of 4 bases from V and 3 bases from J, the junction contained 4 bases not matched to a gene. Looked up from germline, CDR1 is SNHLY and CDR2 is FYNNEI. There are 16 residues in the CDR3. The CDR3 coding sequence is TGTGCCAGCAGTGCGCTAGCGGGGGGTCACACCGGGGAGCTGTTTTTT. Translated, it gives CASSALAGGHTGELFF.

The chain carries TRBV7-6 and TRBJ2-2; D call uncertain. This CDR3 is 14 amino acids long. V lost 6 bases and J lost 6, with 14 bases in between. CDR1 is SGHVS and CDR2 is FNYEAQ in the germline V gene. CDR3 sequence (DNA): TGTGCCAGCAGTTATGGGCCAACAGCCGGGGAGCTGTTTTTT. Protein: CASSYGPTAGELFF.

The chain combines TRBV5-6 with TRBJ1-6; D is undetermined. Germline V gene data show CDR1 as SGHDT and CDR2 as YYEEEE. Trimming left V 1 base short and J 1 base short, with 15 bases between. This CDR3 has 18 residues. The CDR3 DNA reads as TGTGCCAGCAGCTTGTTTTTTTCCGGGTTATCCTATAATTCACCCCTCCACTTT. It specifies CASSLFFSGLSYNSPLHF.

The rearrangement uses TRBV7-6 and TRBJ2-1, with D possibly being TRBD2 (5 bases). Trimming took 5 bases from V and 1 from J, leaving 12 bases between them. Germline V gene sequence: CDR1 SGHVS, CDR2 FNYEAQ. This CDR3 has 15 amino acids. As DNA, the CDR3 is TGTGCCAGCAGCAGTGGACTCCCGTCCTACAATGAGCAGTTCTTC. Translating it yields CASSSGLPSYNEQFF.

This chain connects TRBV28 to TRBJ2-3, with 9 bases fitting TRBD1. The CDR3 is 13 residues long. V dropped 5 bases and J dropped 5; count of bases not matched to a gene: 2. Germline V gives CDR1 MDHEN, CDR2 SYDVKM. The DNA of the CDR3 is TGTGCCAGCAGTCTGGGACAGGGAGATACGCAGTATTTT. This translates into CASSLGQGDTQYF.

The chain is built from TRBV13 and TRBJ2-5; D gene ambiguous. V gave up 5 bases and J gave up 0 bases, with 13 bases separating them. The CDR3 spans 15 residues. The germline V gene encodes CDR1 PRHDT and CDR2 FYEKMQ (reference sequence). Written as DNA, the CDR3 is TGTGCCAGCAGCGCCTCCCCCAGCGACCAAGAGACCCAGTACTTC. It yields the protein CASSASPSDQETQYF.

The chain employs TRBV7-2 and TRBJ1-3; D not resolved. This CDR3 is built from 14 residues. Germline-derived CDR1 and CDR2 are SGHTA and FQGNSA. The V end lost 5 bases, the J end lost 0 bases, and 8 bases lay between the germline ends. The CDR3 reads CASSPGSSGNTIYF. The CDR3 DNA follows: TGTGCCAGCAGCCCGGGGAGCTCTGGAAACACCATATATTTT.